The clone carrying this T cell receptor beta chain has a count of ten or more. Its antigen is still unknown. The data stem from a study of CD8+CD57+ T cells in acquired aplastic anemia. Study results and limitations: The study identified 25 to 30 CD8+ CDR3 sequences shared by patients and controls.

The study profiled TCR beta VDJ and CDR3 using genomic DNA as template. TCRdb reprocessed the reads with MiXCR, giving one entry per CDR3 protein. Found here are 400,000 to 600,000 distinct CDR3 sequences, roughly 34% of them singletons; the top ten hold about 0.8%. All sequencing subjects had displayed CD8+CD57+ cell expansion on flow cytometry. In all patients, the disease was severe acquired aplastic anemia. There was no therapy given to any patient before the blood sampling took place. The CDR3 sequence is 13 residues long. V was cut by 4 bases and J by 4 bases, with 10 bases left in between. Germline CDR1 is MNHEY and CDR2 is SVGAGI.

The V gene is TRBV6-5, the J gene TRBJ1-2; D is ambiguous. This sequence was found in a human donor with aplastic anemia. Sequences were obtained from sorted CD4+, CD8+, or CD8+CD57+ T cells (not recorded which) from PBMCs. CDR3 coding DNA: TGTGCCAGCAGTTTCTCGGAGGGCTATGGCTACACCTTC. Translated: CASSFSEGYGYTF.